This T cell receptor (beta chain) is drawn from a study of OX40 agonist ivuxolimab in advanced cancers. After removal of 4 bases from V and 8 bases from J, the junction contained 5 bases not matched to a gene. Germline CDR1 reads SGHTA; CDR2 reads FQGNSA. This CDR3 contains 15 residues. Produced via immunoSEQ multiplex PCR; TCRdb's table is partial and in-frame only. The sample carries roughly 53,000 clones, roughly 88% recorded once. The gene calls are TRBV7-2 and TRBJ2-1, with TRBD2 matching 13 bases. The material sequenced was CD4+ or CD8+ T cells sorted from blood, taken in a trial of the OX40 agonist ivuxolimab. The receptor was isolated from an adult with an advanced solid tumor such as melanoma, head and neck, liver or kidney cancer. CDR3 region: CASSSGLAGIYEQFF. In DNA, the CDR3 is TGTGCCAGCAGCTCGGGACTAGCGGGAATCTATGAGCAGTTCTTC. Based on the CDR3 plus reference TRBV7-2 and TRBJ2-1, the full variable domain is GAGVSQSPSNKVTEKGKDVELRCDPISGHTALYWYRQSLGQGLEFLIYFQGNSAPDKSGLPSDRFSAERTGGSVSTLTIQRTQQEDSAVYLCASSSGLAGIYEQFFGPGTRLTVL.